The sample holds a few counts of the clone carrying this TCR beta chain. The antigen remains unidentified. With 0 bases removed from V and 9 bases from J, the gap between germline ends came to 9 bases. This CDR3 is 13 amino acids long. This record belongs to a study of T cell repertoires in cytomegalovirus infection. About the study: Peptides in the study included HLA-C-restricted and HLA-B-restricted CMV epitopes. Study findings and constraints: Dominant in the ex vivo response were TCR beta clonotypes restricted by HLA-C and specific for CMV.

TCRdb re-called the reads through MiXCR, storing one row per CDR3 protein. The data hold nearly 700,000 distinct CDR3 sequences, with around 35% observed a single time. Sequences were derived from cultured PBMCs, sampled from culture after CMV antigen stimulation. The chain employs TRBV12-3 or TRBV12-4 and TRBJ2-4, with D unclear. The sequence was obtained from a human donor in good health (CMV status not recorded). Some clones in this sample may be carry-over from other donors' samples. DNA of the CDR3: TGTGCCAGCAGTTTAGCGGGCACGACCATTCAGTACTTC. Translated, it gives CASSLAGTTIQYF.